This T cell receptor beta chain emerged from a study of blood T cells in healthy people across ages. Alongside a J-beta primer mix, a sample-barcoded 5' primer served in a second PCR lasting about 7 to 12 cycles. One entry per CDR3 protein, called by TCRdb with MiXCR from the 5' RACE reads. The table has 1.5 million to 2 million distinct CDR3 sequences, about two fifths seen once. This CDR3 spans 12 amino acids. The V gene end was trimmed by 9 bases and the J gene end by 2 bases; junction bases not matched to a gene: 3. The germline gives CDR1 MDHEN, CDR2 SYDVKM. Sequencing used blood. The V gene is TRBV28, the J gene TRBJ1-2; 7 bases agree with TRBD1. The source is a human donor in good health. CDR3 nucleotides: TGTGCCAGTCAGACAGGGAACTATGGCTACACCTTC. Protein product: CASQTGNYGYTF.